This T cell receptor (beta chain) originates from a study of T-cell reconstitution after alpha-beta-depleted transplantation in children. Library preparation (for TCRbeta) was performed with unique molecular identifiers. MiXCR was run by TCRdb on the PCR reads, yielding one entry per CDR3 protein. The data contain 150,000 to 250,000 distinct CDR3 sequences, just under 6.5% of them singletons. Germline CDR1 and CDR2: LGHNT and FRNRAP. This CDR3 region has 16 residues. V gave up 5 bases and J gave up 5 bases; unmatched junction bases: 9. Sequencing used PBMCs, obtained before TCRalphabeta/CD19-depleted stem cell transplant. The sequence came from a girl younger than two with combined immunodeficiency, due to receive a stem cell transplant. The chain is built from TRBV12-5 and TRBJ2-1, with TRBD1 identical over 10 bases. The chain's CDR3 is CASGGTGTGVDNEQFF. As DNA, the CDR3 is TGTGCTAGTGGTGGGACCGGGACAGGGGTCGACAATGAGCAGTTCTTC. Full variable domain (remainder filled in from reference TRBV12-5 and TRBJ2-1): DARVTQTPRHKVTEMGQEVTMRCQPILGHNTVFWYRQTMMQGLELLAYFRNRAPLDDSGMPKDRFSAEMPDATLATLKIQPSEPRDSAVYFCASGGTGTGVDNEQFFGPGTRLTVL.